The 27 T cell receptor beta chains given below trace back to one sample, sequenced in a study of blood T cell repertoires in COVID-19. Here immunoSEQ multiplex PCR was the method, and the copy in TCRdb shows in-frame clones only, minus some. The sample shows more than 150,000 clones, roughly 78% of them seen only once. Material: peripheral blood. Every receptor here comes from a woman of 80 years or more with active or convalescent COVID-19.

The chain's CDR3 is CASSLGTGIREKLFF. Written as DNA, the CDR3 is TGTGCCAGCAGCCTAGGGACAGGCATTCGGGAAAAACTGTTTTTT. V gene TRBV5-6 combines with J gene TRBJ1-4; 8 positions match TRBD1. With V trimmed by 4 bases and J by 8 bases, 10 bases remained unmatched. The CDR3 is made up of 15 amino acids. The germline CDR1 and CDR2 sequences are SGHDT and YYEEEE.

This sequence joins TRBV6-1 and TRBJ1-5, with D possibly matching TRBD1 (5 bases). The V gene's germline CDR1 is MNHNS and CDR2 SASEGT. V lost 0 bases and J 4 bases, leaving 16 bases between the germline ends. CDR3 size: 17 residues. The CDR3 DNA reads as TGTGCCAGCAGTGAAGCAAGCGGGGCAGGGAAAAATCAGCCCCAGCATTTT. It encodes CASSEASGAGKNQPQHF.

This clone was seen a few times. The rearrangement links TRBV3-1 (or the pseudogene TRBV3-2) to TRBJ2-1; TRBD2 agrees at 8 bases. Germline V gene data show CDR1 as LGHDT and CDR2 as YNNKEL (reference sequence). The CDR3 has 15 amino acids. V lost 5 bases to trimming and J lost 8 bases; unmatched junction nucleotides: 11. The CDR3 region is CASSGGLGPRYEQFF. The CDR3 nucleotides are TGTGCCAGCAGCGGGGGACTAGGCCCCCGATATGAGCAGTTCTTC.

The chain uses TRBV23-1 and TRBJ2-1; D is ambiguous. TRBV23-1 is an ORF; its function is uncertain. Trimming cost V 4 bases and J 6 bases, with 10 bases left between them. The CDR3 has 13 residues. CDR3 amino acids: CASSLTTGNEQFF. DNA of the CDR3: TGCGCCAGCAGTCTGACGACGGGCAATGAGCAGTTCTTC.

The chain has TRBV9 and TRBJ2-3, with D possibly TRBD1 on 5 matching bases. The CDR3 is made up of 18 amino acids. V lost 3 bases and J lost 0, with 20 bases in between. Germline assignment: CDR1 SGDLS and CDR2 YYNGEE. The CDR3 coding sequence is TGTGCCAGCAGCGCACGAAGGGGTGTCCAGATTAGCACAGATACGCAGTATTTT. Translation: CASSARRGVQISTDTQYF.

V is TRBV6-5 and J is TRBJ2-2, with D possibly matching TRBD2 (8 bases). Germline V gives CDR1 MNHEY, CDR2 SVGAGI. The ends were cut back, 4 bases at V and 7 bases at J, with 19 bases in the middle. This CDR3 has 16 residues. CDR3 in amino acids: CASSSGQPAGDGELFF. For the CDR3, the DNA is TGTGCCAGCAGTTCGGGACAGCCAGCGGGGGACGGGGAGCTGTTTTTT.

The chain employs TRBV28 and TRBJ1-1; D is unclear. The length of the CDR3 is 15 residues. Germline lookup yields CDR1 MDHEN and CDR2 SYDVKM. CDR3 protein: CAHANRAPRDTEAFF. In DNA, the CDR3 is TGTGCGCATGCCAATCGGGCCCCGAGGGACACTGAAGCTTTCTTT.

In its sample, this clone was seen once. This sample includes further DNA sequences coding for the same CDR3. The CDR3 region is CASSAGYGYTF. CDR3 coding DNA: TGTGCCAGCAGCGCCGGGTATGGCTACACCTTC. This chain connects TRBV12-3 or TRBV12-4 to TRBJ1-2; D gene ambiguous. The CDR3 sequence is 11 residues long. Deletions cut 6 bases from V and 5 bases from J, with 7 bases between.

V is TRBV30 and J is TRBJ1-6, with 7 nucleotides matching TRBD1. V shed 7 bases, J shed 7 bases, and the junction held 10 bases outside the gene matches. The V gene's germline CDR1 is GTSNPN and CDR2 SVGIG (reference sequence). The CDR3 is made up of 14 amino acids. CDR3 protein: CASGRGQRNSPLHF. The CDR3 bases are TGTGCCTCGGGGCGGGGACAGAGGAATTCACCCCTCCACTTT.

This chain joins TRBV28 and TRBJ1-5, with TRBD1 identical over 12 bases. This CDR3 is 15 amino acids long. V trimming: 10 bases; J trimming: 6 bases; junction bases outside the gene matches: 10. Germline assignment: CDR1 MDHEN and CDR2 SYDVKM. The DNA for the CDR3 is TGTGCCATCAACAGAGGGACAGGGGGCAGTCAGCCCCAGCATTTT. This codes for CAINRGTGGSQPQHF.

The chain carries TRBV19 and TRBJ2-7; D perhaps matches TRBD1 (6 bases). The germline V gene has CDR1 LNHDA and CDR2 SQIVND (reference sequence). The CDR3 covers 14 residues. V lost 5 bases and J 0 bases, leaving 11 bases between the germline ends. The CDR3 nucleotides read TGTGCCAGTAGTTTTGGGGGCGGCTCCTACGAGCAGTACTTC. Its translation: CASSFGGGSYEQYF.

The table lists this clone with a few counts. The chain employs TRBV7-9 and TRBJ1-1, with unresolved D. From germline, CDR1 is SEHNR and CDR2 FQNEAQ (reference sequence). This CDR3 spans 14 amino acids. V was clipped by 3 bases and J by 1 base, with 9 bases between them. CDR3: CASSLAGKNTEAFF. The CDR3 coding sequence is TGTGCCAGCAGCTTGGCCGGGAAGAACACTGAAGCTTTCTTT.

V usage is TRBV28 and J usage is TRBJ1-2; D perhaps matches TRBD1 (6 bases). Trimming shortened V by 2 bases and J by 0 bases, and 13 bases separated the two germline ends. The germline V gene encodes CDR1 MDHEN and CDR2 SYDVKM. This CDR3 is built from 16 residues. This CDR3 is CASSLHWGGPNYGYTF. The CDR3 coding sequence is TGTGCCAGCAGTTTACACTGGGGGGGGCCTAACTATGGCTACACCTTC.

In this sample, this clone turned up a few times. The J gene is TRBJ2-2, the V gene TRBV12-3 or TRBV12-4; D unresolved. The CDR3 is 12 amino acids. With 5 bases removed from V and 5 bases from J, the gap between germline ends came to 6 bases. The CDR3 here is CASSILTGELFF. CDR3 bases: TGTGCCAGCAGTATATTAACCGGGGAGCTGTTTTTT.

In DNA form, the CDR3 reads TGCGCCAGCAGCGCGACAGGGTTGAACTATGGCTACACCTTC. The encoded protein is CASSATGLNYGYTF. This chain connects TRBV5-1 to TRBJ1-2, with 7 bases fitting TRBD1. V dropped 4 bases and J dropped 2; count of bases not matched to a gene: 5. Germline-derived CDR1 and CDR2 are SGHRS and YFSETQ. The length of the CDR3 is 14 residues.

The gene calls are TRBV4-2 and TRBJ1-1; D gene uncertain. CDR3 size: 17 residues. The germline V gene has CDR1 LGHNA and CDR2 YNFKEQ. V gave up 0 bases and J gave up 0 bases, with 14 bases separating them. The DNA for the CDR3 is TGTGCCAGCAGCCAAGAAGTTGCAACCCGGGTGAACACTGAAGCTTTCTTT. Protein: CASSQEVATRVNTEAFF.

The V and J genes are TRBV7-2 and TRBJ1-2; TRBD1 agrees at 8 bases. The CDR3 extends over 13 amino acids. The germline CDR1 and CDR2 sequences are SGHTA and FQGNSA. With V trimmed by 7 bases and J by 2 bases, 3 bases remained unmatched. The CDR3 nucleotides are TGTGCCAGCAACGACAGGGGCAACTATGGCTACACCTTC. Translated, it gives CASNDRGNYGYTF.

V is TRBV27 and J is TRBJ2-6; D is unresolved. Germline loops: CDR1 MNHEY, CDR2 SMNVEV (reference sequence). The ends were cut back, 1 base at V and 4 bases at J, with 29 bases in the middle. This CDR3 is 22 amino acids long. The CDR3 DNA reads as TGTGCCAGCAGTTTATATAGGAGTTCTATCTTCCCAAGTGTTTCCGGGGCCAACGTCCTGACTTTC. It is translated as CASSLYRSSIFPSVSGANVLTF.

As for this clone: The junction differs from germline at one of its ends, possibly a read error. This chain links TRBV19 with TRBJ1-1, with TRBD1 matching over 10 bases. Germline V lookup: CDR1 LNHDA, CDR2 SQIVND (reference sequence). The CDR3 consists of 13 residues. This chain's CDR3 is CASSIPGTGEGFF. The CDR3, as DNA: TGTGCCAGTAGTATCCCCGGGACAGGGGAAGGTTTCTTT.

The rearrangement links TRBV5-4 to TRBJ1-1, with D possibly TRBD1 on 6 matching bases. CDR1 SGHNT and CDR2 YYREEE come from the germline V gene (reference sequence). CDR3 length: 16 residues. The V end lost 4 bases, the J end lost 0 bases, and 16 bases lay between the germline ends. The CDR3 region has the DNA TGTGCCAGCAGCAGCGGGACACAACTTATGAACACTGAAGCTTTCTTT. Translation: CASSSGTQLMNTEAFF.

The chain uses TRBV5-4 and TRBJ1-1, with TRBD1 as a possible D gene (5 bases). Trimming cost V 4 bases and J 5 bases, with 18 bases left between them. This CDR3 has 15 residues. CDR1 is SGHNT and CDR2 is YYREEE in the germline V gene (reference sequence). CDR3 coding DNA: TGTGCCAGCAGCGGGGGGAGAGGCGTACGGACTGAAGCTTTCTTT. Residues: CASSGGRGVRTEAFF.

V gene TRBV10-3 combines with J gene TRBJ2-3; 16 positions match TRBD2. V dropped 2 bases and J dropped 0; count of bases not matched to a gene: 8. Germline lookup yields CDR1 ENHRY and CDR2 SYGVKD. The CDR3 extends over 20 amino acids. The CDR3 is CAISELTGTSGGASTDTQYF. CDR3 coding DNA: TGTGCCATCAGTGAGCTCACCGGGACTAGCGGGGGGGCTAGCACAGATACGCAGTATTTT.

The rearrangement joins TRBV5-6 to TRBJ2-5, with a weak D call TRBD2 (5 bases). This CDR3 region has 15 residues. Trimming took 1 base from V and 4 from J, leaving 14 bases between them. Germline CDR1 is SGHDT and CDR2 is YYEEEE. The CDR3 nucleotides are TGTGCCAGCAGCTTGATTCTACTAGGAGGAGAGACCCAGTACTTC. It is translated as CASSLILLGGETQYF.

The V and J genes are TRBV3-1 (or the pseudogene TRBV3-2) and TRBJ2-3; D might be TRBD2 (5 bases). Trimming took 2 bases from V and 5 from J, leaving 20 bases between them. Germline loops: CDR1 LGHDT, CDR2 YNNKEL (reference sequence). The CDR3 is 17 amino acids. CDR3 amino acids: CASSQLPLGEVGDTQYF. The DNA for the CDR3 is TGTGCCAGCAGCCAACTACCCTTGGGAGAGGTGGGAGATACGCAGTATTTT.

The CDR3 DNA follows: TGTGCCAGCAGCCCTGACGGGGGTCGGGGCATTCAGTACTTC. Translation: CASSPDGGRGIQYF. The chain employs TRBV7-9 and TRBJ2-4; the D gene is possibly TRBD2 (6 bases). The CDR3 spans 14 residues. The V gene lost 5 bases and the J gene lost 9 bases, with 17 bases spanning the gap. Germline CDR1 is SEHNR and CDR2 is FQNEAQ (reference sequence).

The V and J genes are TRBV2 and TRBJ1-6; D is unresolved. V shed 6 bases and J shed 5 bases, with 11 bases lying between them. CDR1 and CDR2 (germline): SNHLY, FYNNEI. This CDR3 is 14 amino acids long. CDR3 nucleotide sequence: TGTGCCAGCAGCAAACAGCGGAATAATTCACCCCTCCACTTT. It codes for CASSKQRNNSPLHF.

The chain uses TRBV5-1 and TRBJ2-7; 10 bases are a match to TRBD1. J lost 3 bases, V lost 0 bases, and 3 bases had no gene match. This CDR3 contains 15 residues. The germline V gene encodes CDR1 SGHRS and CDR2 YFSETQ. The CDR3 DNA is TGCGCCAGCAGCTTGGTGGGACAGGGGAGCTACGAGCAGTACTTC. Translated: CASSLVGQGSYEQYF.